The TCR beta chain under discussion was sequenced for a study of CD8 T cells in Susac syndrome. It was with random hexamers that roughly 0.45 to 1 ug RNA was reverse transcribed. MiXCR, applied by TCRdb to the immunoSEQ multiplex PCR reads, yields one record per CDR3 protein. The sample has approximately 190,000 distinct CDR3 sequences, approximately 95% seen once; the top ten hold about 0.17%. V dropped 4 bases and J dropped 0 bases, with 8 bases sitting between them. CDR1 is SGDLS and CDR2 is YYNGEE in the germline V gene. The CDR3 spans 14 residues. The specimen sequenced was CD8+ T cells from PBMCs. The receptor was derived from a human donor with Susac syndrome. The chain uses TRBV9 and TRBJ1-3; D is uncertain. This CDR3 reads CASSREYSGNTIYF. The CDR3 DNA reads as TGTGCCAGCAGCCGGGAGTACTCTGGAAACACCATATATTTT.